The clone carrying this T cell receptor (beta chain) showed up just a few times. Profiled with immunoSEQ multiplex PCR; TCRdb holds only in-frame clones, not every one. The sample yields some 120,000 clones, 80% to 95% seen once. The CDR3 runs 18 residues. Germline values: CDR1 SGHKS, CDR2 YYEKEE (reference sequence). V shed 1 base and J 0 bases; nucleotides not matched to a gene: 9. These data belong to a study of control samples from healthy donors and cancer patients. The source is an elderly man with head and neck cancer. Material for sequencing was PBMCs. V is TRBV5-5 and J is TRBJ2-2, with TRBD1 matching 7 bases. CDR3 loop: CASSLPVRGRTNTGELFF. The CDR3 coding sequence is TGTGCCAGCAGCTTGCCAGTCAGGGGGAGAACGAACACCGGGGAGCTGTTTTTT.